This TCR beta chain was recovered during a study of shared clonotypes between healthy human individuals. Adults of Caucasian background living in Nashville, Tennessee made up all donors. In the CD4+ fraction, cells were divided into CD45RA+ naive and CD45RA-negative memory subsets. This clone was seen a handful of times. Its specificity is not known. A deep-level run was used for the assay. Repertoires were generated with immunoSEQ multiplex PCR, while TCRdb's copy carries only in-frame clones and drops some. The sample lists about 1 million clones, 78% occurring once. This CDR3 comprises 12 residues. V dropped 2 bases and J dropped 10 bases, with 9 bases sitting between them. The germline gives CDR1 LGHNA, CDR2 YSLEER. The study, taken as a whole, reports: When compared with the clonotypes that were shared by all four sorted-subset donors, the non-shared clonotypes turned out to have lower generation probabilities.

The TCR sequence derives from a man younger than 35 in good health. Some clones in this sample may be carry-over from other donors' samples. The rearrangement joins TRBV4-3 to TRBJ2-1, with D possibly being TRBD1 or TRBD2 (5 bases each). Material: memory CD4+ T cells from PBMCs. This sample's subset: CD45RA-negative fraction. CDR3 amino acids: CASSQRGGEQFF. CDR3 nucleotide sequence: TGCGCCAGCAGCCAACGGGGCGGGGAGCAGTTCTTC.